The clone carrying this T cell receptor (beta chain) was picked up many times. The antigen is not known. CDR1 GTSNPN and CDR2 SVGIG come from the germline V gene (reference sequence). Trimming cost V 5 bases and J 8 bases, with 16 bases left between them. This CDR3 spans 13 amino acids. This sample was included in a study of T cells in Graves' hyperthyroidism and ophthalmopathy. Overall study findings and caveats: Most clonotypes that expanded in the thyroid above 0.001 also showed up in blood.

Authors of the study amplified TCR beta CDR3 regions from RNA transcripts. The HTBI primer set served for first-round RT-PCR of the TCR CDR3. TCRdb independently ran MiXCR on the multiplex PCR reads; one entry per CDR3 protein. The table has 300,000 to 450,000 distinct CDR3 sequences, 13% seen once. Based on clinical symptoms, serum thyroxine and TRAb, thyroid ultrasound and orbital computed tomography, diagnoses were reached. Blood was obtained at the first hyperthyroidism diagnosis, which preceded any ophthalmopathy symptoms. The chain links TRBV30 to TRBJ2-1, with D possibly matching TRBD2 (7 bases). This TCR was sampled from a man younger than 45 with Graves' hyperthyroidism that later progressed to Graves' ophthalmopathy. Source material: blood. CDR3 sequence: CAWGSGGRDEQFF. The CDR3 DNA reads TGTGCCTGGGGGTCCGGGGGGCGAGATGAGCAGTTCTTC.